Detailed here is one TCR beta chain. As yet, its antigen is unknown. The V end lost 3 bases, the J end lost 1 base, and 13 bases lay between the germline ends. The germline V gene has CDR1 LNHDA and CDR2 SQIVND (reference sequence). The CDR3 runs 16 residues. Recipient blood drawn about 28 days pretransplant and days 30, 100, 180 after. The data were taken from a study of T cell clonotyping in hematopoietic cell transplantation. Study-level findings and limits: Higher Inverse Simpson Index values in graft donor and pretransplant recipient predicted broader posttransplant TCR diversity. Recipient TCR diversity dropped after transplant; expanded clonotypes rose from day 30 to 180. At the given depth, recipient repertoires were over 95% de novo clonotypes.

Using immunoSEQ multiplex PCR, the repertoire was profiled, and TCRdb retains in-frame clones only, with some absent. In the table there are roughly 5,300 clones, approximately 72% of which are singletons. This chain uses TRBV19 with TRBJ1-3; TRBD1 might be the D (6 bases). The material sequenced was PBMCs, taken 180 days after allogeneic stem cell transplant. This TCR was recovered from a male patient in his forties or fifties who had an allogeneic stem cell transplant from an unrelated donor, so the T cells may come from the graft donor. Some clones in this sample may be carry-over from other donors' samples. The CDR3 loop reads CASSMTGGNSGNTIYF. Written as DNA, the CDR3 is TGTGCCAGTAGTATGACAGGAGGAAATTCTGGAAACACCATATATTTT.